This TCR beta chain was retrieved from a study of shared clonotypes between healthy human individuals. Overall study context: The donor pool was made up of a couple of women and three men aged 18 to 49.

CDR3 length: 15 residues. Per germline, CDR1 LNHDA and CDR2 SQIVND (reference sequence). The ends were cut back, 0 bases at V and 2 bases at J, with 8 bases in the middle. Findings of the study overall: When naive CD4 clonotypes were compared across a handful of donors, 4% to 6.5% were shared. Clonotype sharing among donors, it was expected, would be affected by sequencing depth.

This clone was detected once. What it binds is not known. CD45RA+ naive and CD45RA-negative memory subsets were separated from CD4+ cells. The repertoire was sequenced with immunoSEQ multiplex PCR; TCRdb's copy has only in-frame clones and lacks some. Here the sample spans around 550,000 clones, around 96% being singletons. The sample consisted of naive CD4+ T cells sorted from blood. Noted subset: CD45RA+ positively selected. This TCR was sampled from a woman aged 25 to 39 in good health. V is TRBV19 and J is TRBJ1-3, with D possibly matching TRBD1 (5 bases). The CDR3 loop is CASSIDEGAGNTIYF. The CDR3 coding sequence is TGTGCCAGTAGTATAGATGAAGGGGCTGGAAACACCATATATTTT.